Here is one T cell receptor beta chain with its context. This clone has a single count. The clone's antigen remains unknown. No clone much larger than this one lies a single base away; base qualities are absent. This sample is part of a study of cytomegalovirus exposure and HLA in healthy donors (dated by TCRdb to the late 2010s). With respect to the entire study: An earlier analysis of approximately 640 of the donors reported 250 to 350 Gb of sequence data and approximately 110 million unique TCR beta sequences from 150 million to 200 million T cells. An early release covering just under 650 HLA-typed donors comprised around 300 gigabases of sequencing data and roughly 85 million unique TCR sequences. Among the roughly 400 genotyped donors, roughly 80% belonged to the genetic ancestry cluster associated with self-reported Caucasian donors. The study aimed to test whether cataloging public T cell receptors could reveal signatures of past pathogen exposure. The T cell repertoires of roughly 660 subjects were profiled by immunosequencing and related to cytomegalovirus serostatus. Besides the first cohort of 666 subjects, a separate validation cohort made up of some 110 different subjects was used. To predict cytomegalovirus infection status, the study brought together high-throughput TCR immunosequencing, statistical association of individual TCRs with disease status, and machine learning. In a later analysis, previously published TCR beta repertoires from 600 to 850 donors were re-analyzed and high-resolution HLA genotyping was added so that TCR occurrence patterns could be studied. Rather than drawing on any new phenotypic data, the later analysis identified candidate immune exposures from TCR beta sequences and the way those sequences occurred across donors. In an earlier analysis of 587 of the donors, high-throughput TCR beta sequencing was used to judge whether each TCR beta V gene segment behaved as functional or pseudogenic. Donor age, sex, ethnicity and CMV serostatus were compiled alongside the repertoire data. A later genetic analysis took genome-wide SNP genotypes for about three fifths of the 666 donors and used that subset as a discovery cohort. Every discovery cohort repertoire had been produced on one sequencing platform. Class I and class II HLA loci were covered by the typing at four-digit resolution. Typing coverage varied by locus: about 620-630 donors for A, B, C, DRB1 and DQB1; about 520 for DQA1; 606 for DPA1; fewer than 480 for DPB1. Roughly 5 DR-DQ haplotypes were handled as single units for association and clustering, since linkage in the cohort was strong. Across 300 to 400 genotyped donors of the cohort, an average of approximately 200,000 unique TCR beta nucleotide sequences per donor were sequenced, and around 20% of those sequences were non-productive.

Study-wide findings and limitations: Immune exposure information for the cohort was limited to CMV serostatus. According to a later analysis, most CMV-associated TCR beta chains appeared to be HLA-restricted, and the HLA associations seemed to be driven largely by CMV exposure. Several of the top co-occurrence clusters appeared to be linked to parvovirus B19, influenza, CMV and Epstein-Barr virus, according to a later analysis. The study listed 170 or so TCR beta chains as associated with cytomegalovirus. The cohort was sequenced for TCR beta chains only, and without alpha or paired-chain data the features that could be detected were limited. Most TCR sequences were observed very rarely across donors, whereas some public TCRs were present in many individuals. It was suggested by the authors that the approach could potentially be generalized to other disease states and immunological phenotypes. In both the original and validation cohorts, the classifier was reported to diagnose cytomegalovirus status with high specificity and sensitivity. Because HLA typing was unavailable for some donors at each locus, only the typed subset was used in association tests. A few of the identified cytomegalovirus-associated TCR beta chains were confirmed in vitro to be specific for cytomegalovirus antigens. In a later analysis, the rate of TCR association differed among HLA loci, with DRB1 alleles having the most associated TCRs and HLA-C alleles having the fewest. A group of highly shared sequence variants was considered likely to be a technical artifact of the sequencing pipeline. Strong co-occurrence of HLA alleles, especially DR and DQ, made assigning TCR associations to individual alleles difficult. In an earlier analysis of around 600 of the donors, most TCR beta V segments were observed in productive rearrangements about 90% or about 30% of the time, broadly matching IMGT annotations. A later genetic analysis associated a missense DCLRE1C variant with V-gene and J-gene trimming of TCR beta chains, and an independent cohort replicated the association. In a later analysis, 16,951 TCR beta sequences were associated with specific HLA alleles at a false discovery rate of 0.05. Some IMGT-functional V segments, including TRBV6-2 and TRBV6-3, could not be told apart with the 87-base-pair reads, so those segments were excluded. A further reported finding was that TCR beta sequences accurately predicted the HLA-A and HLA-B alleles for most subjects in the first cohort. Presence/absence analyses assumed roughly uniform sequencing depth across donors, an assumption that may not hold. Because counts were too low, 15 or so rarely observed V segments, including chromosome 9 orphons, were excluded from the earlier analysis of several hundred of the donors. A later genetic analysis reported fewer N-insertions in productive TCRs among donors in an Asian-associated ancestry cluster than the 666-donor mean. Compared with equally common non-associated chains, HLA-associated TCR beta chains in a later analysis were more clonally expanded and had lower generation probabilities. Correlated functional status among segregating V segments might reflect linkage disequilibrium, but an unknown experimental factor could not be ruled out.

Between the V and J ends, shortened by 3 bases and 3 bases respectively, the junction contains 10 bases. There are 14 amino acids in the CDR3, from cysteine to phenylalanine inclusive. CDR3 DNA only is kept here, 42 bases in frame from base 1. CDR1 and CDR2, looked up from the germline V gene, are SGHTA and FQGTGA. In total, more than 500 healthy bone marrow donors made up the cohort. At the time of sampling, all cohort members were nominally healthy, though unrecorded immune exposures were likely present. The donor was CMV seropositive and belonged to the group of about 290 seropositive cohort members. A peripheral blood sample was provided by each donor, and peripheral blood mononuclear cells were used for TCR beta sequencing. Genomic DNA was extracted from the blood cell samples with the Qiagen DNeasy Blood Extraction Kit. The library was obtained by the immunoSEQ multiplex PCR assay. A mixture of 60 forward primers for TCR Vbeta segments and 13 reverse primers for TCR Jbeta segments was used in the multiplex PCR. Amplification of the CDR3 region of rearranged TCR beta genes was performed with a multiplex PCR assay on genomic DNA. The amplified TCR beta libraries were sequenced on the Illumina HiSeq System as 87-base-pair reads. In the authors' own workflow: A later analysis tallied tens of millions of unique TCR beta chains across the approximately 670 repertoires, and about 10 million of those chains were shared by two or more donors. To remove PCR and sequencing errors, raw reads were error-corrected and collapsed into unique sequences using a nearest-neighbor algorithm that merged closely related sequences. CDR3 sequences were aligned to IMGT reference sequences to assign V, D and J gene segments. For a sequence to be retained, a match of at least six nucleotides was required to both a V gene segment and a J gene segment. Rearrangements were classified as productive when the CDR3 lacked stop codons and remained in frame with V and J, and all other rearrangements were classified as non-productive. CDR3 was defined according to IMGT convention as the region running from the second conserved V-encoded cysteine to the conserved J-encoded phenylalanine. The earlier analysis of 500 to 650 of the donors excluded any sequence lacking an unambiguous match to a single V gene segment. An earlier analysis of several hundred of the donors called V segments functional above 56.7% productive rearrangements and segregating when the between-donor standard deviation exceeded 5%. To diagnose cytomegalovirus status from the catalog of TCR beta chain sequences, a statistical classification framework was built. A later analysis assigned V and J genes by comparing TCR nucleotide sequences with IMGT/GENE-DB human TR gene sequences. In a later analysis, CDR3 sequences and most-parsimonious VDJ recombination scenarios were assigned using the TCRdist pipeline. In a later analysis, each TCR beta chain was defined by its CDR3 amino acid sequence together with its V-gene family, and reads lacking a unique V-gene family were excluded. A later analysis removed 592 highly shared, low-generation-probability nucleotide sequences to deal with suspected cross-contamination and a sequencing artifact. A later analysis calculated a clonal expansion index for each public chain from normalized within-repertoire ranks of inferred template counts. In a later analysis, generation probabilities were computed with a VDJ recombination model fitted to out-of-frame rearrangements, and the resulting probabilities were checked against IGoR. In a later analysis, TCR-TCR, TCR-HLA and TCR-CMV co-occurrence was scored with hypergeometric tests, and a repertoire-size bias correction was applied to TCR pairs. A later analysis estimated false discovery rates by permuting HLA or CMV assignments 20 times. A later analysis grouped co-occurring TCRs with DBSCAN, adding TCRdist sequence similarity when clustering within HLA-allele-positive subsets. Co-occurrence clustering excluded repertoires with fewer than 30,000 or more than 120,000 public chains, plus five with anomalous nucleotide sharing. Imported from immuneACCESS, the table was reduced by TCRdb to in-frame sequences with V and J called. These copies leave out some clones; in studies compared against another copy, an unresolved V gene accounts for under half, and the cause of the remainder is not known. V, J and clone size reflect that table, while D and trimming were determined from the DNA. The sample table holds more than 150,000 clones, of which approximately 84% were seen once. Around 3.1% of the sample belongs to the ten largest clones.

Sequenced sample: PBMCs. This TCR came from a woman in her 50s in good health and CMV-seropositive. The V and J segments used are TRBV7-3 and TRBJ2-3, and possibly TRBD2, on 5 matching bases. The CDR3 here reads CASSLGVGTDTQYF. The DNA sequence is TGTGCCAGCAGCTTGGGAGTCGGAACAGATACGCAGTATTTT.